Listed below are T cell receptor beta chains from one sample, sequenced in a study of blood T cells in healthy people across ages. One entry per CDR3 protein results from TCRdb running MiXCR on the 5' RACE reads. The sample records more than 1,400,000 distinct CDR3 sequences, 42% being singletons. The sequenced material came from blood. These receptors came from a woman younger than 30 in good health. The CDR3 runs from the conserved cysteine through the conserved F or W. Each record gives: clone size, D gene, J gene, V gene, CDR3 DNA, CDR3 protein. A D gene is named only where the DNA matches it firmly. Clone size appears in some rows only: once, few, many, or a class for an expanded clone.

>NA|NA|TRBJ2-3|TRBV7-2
TGTGCCAGCAGCTACCGAGCTGTCACAGATACGCAGTATTTT
CASSYRAVTDTQYF
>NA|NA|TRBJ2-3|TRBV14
TGTGCCAGCAGCCAAGATTATAGAGATACGCAGTATTTT
CASSQDYRDTQYF
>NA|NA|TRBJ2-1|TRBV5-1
TGCGCCAGCAGCCCTATAAGGGGGACTCCGACGCCCAATGAGCAGTTCTTC
CASSPIRGTPTPNEQFF
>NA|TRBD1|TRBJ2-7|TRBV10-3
TGTGCCATCAGTGCATCCGGGACAGGGGACCTAGGACGGTACTTC
CAISASGTGDLGRYF
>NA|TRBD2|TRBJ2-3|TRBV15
TGTGCCACCAGCAGAGAAGCGGGGGGAGGGGCAGATACGCAGTATTTT
CATSREAGGGADTQYF
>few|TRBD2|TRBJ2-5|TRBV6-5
TGTGCCAGCAGTTCCAGCCCCACCCCGACTAGCGGGCAAGAGACCCAGTACTTC
CASSSSPTPTSGQETQYF
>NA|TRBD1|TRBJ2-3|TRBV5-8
TGTGCCAGCAGCTGGCTCGAGGGGGCGCAAGCAGATACGCAGTATTTT
CASSWLEGAQADTQYF
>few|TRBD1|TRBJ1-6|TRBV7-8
TGTGCCAGCAGCTTGAGTACAGGGACAGGGAGTAGGGATAATTCACCCCTCCACTTT
CASSLSTGTGSRDNSPLHF
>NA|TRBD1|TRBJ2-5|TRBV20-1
TGCAGTGCCCCACCCGGACAGGCGTACCAAGAGACCCAGTACTTC
CSAPPGQAYQETQYF
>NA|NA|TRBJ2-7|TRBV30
TGTGCCTGGAGTGTTCTCGGGCCTCAATACGAGCTGTACTTC
CAWSVLGPQYELYF
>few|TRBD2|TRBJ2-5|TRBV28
TGTGCCAGCAGTCCTCCGGGACTAGGGACGAATGAGCAGTACTTC
CASSPPGLGTNEQYF
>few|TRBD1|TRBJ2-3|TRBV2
TGTGCCAGCAGCGACAGGGGGCGAAATACGCAGTATTTT
CASSDRGRNTQYF
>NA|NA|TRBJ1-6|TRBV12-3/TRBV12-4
TGTGCCAGCAGTTTGGAACAGGGCTCTAATTCACCCCTCCACTTT
CASSLEQGSNSPLHF
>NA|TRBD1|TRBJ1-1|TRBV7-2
TGTGCCAGCAGCTTAGCCGACACAGGGGTTAGTACTGAAGCTTTCTTT
CASSLADTGVSTEAFF
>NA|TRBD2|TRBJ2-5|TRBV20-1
TGCAGTGCTAAAACTAGCGGGAGCTACCAAGAGACCCAGTACTTC
CSAKTSGSYQETQYF
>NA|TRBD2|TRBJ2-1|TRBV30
TGTGCCTCCACCGGGACTAGCGGGGTATATGAGCAGTTCTTC
CASTGTSGVYEQFF
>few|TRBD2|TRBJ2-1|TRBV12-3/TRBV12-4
TGTGCCAGCAGTTGGGCGGGAGACTATGACAATGAGCAGTTCTTC
CASSWAGDYDNEQFF
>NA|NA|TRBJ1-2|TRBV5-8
TGTGCCAGCAGCTGGGGCAGGATCAGCTATGGCTACACCTTC
CASSWGRISYGYTF
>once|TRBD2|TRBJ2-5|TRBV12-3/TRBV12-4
TGTGCCAGCAGTTTTGGGACTAGCGGGGGACCCTACTACCATGAGACCCAGTACTTC
CASSFGTSGGPYYHETQYF
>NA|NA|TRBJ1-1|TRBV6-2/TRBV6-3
TGTGCCAGCAGTTACCTCGGCGGACAAGAAGCTTTCTTT
CASSYLGGQEAFF
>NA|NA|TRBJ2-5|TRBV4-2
TGTGCCAGCAGCCAAGACGGTAGGCTAGGGGCTGGTGAGCAGTACTTC
CASSQDGRLGAGEQYF
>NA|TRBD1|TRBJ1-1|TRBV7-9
TGTGCCAGCAGCTCCCAGACAGGGGGTGACACTGAAGCTTTCTTT
CASSSQTGGDTEAFF
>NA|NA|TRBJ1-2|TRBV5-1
TGTGCCAGCAGCTTAGCGGGGCTTGATGGCTACACCTTC
CASSLAGLDGYTF
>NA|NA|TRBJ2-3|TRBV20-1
TGCAGTGCTAGAGATTACAGGGATAGCACAGATACGCAGTATTTT
CSARDYRDSTDTQYF
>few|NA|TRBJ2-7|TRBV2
TGTGCCAGCAGTGATTCAAGGTACAACGAGCAGTACTTC
CASSDSRYNEQYF
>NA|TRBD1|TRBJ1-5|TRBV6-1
TGTGCCAGCAGGGGACAGGGATCGTTCAATCAGCCCCAGCATTTT
CASRGQGSFNQPQHF
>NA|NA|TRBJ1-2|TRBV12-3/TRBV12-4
TGTGCCAGCAGTTCTACAAACTCCGGGACCAACTATGGCTACACCTTC
CASSSTNSGTNYGYTF
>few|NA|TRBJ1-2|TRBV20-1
TGCAGTGCTAGATTTGCGGGGGTGACTAACTATGGCTACACCTTC
CSARFAGVTNYGYTF
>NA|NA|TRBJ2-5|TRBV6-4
TGTGCCAGCAGTGACGATTACGGGGAGACCCAGTACTTC
CASSDDYGETQYF
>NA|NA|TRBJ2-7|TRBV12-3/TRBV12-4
TGTGCCAGCAGGAAAAGAAACGAGCAGTACTTC
CASRKRNEQYF
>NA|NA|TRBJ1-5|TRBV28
TGTGCCAGCAGTTTACCTACAGGGCTCGGGTCCCTTAGCAATCAGCCCCAGCATTTT
CASSLPTGLGSLSNQPQHF
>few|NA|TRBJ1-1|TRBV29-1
TGCAGCGTTGAAGGTAGAGGGGAACCTTTCTTT
CSVEGRGEPFF
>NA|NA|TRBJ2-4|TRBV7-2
TGTGCCAGCAGCCCAGGGGTATCGGGCAAGCAGTACTTC
CASSPGVSGKQYF
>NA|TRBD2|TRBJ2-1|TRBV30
TGTGCCTGGGAGACTAGCGGGACTGCCTACAATGAGCAGTTCTTC
CAWETSGTAYNEQFF
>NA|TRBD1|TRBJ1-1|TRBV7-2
TGTGCCAGCAGCTTTGGGACAGGGATGAACACTGAAGCTTTCTTT
CASSFGTGMNTEAFF
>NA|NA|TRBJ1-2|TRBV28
TGTGCCAGCAGCCCCCCAGGTGGGGGGCGCCTAGGCGGCTACACCTTC
CASSPPGGGRLGGYTF
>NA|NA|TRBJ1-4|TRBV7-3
TGTGCCAGCAGTCTTATCCGGAGGGTTATTGAAAAACTGTTTTTT
CASSLIRRVIEKLFF
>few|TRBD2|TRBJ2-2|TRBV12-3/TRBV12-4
TGTGCCAGCAGTTTCCCCAGCGGGGTGAACACCGGGGAGCTGTTTTTT
CASSFPSGVNTGELFF
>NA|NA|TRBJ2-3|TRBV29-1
TGCAGCGTCGAATTAATGCAAGGGTCAGATACGCAGTATTTT
CSVELMQGSDTQYF
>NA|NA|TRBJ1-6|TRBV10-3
TGTGCCATCAGTGAGGGCCGGACTATAGGTTCACCCCTCCACTTT
CAISEGRTIGSPLHF
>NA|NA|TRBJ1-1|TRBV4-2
TGTGCCACCAACGAACAGGGCAGCTCTGAAGCTTTCTTT
CATNEQGSSEAFF
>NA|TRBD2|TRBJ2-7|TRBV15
TGTGCCACCAGCAGGGGGGGGAGCTCCTACGAGCAGTACTTC
CATSRGGSSYEQYF
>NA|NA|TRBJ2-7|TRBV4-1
TGCGCCAGCAGCCTTCGGCGAGGTGAGGGACTTTGCGAGCAGTACTTC
CASSLRRGEGLCEQYF
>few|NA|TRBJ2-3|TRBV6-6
TGTGCCAGCAGAACGTCCGGGAGTCAAGGCTCAGATACGCAGTATTTT
CASRTSGSQGSDTQYF
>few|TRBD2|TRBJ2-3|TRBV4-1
TGCGCCAGCAGCCACCCGGGACTAGCGGGAGATACGCAGTATTTT
CASSHPGLAGDTQYF
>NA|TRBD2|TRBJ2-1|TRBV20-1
TGCAGTACCCGGAGCGGACTAGCGGTCAATGAGCAGTTCTTC
CSTRSGLAVNEQFF
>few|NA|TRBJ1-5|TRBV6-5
TGTGCCAGCTCCCTAGTGGGGGGCGCCGGTCAGCCCCAGCATTTT
CASSLVGGAGQPQHF
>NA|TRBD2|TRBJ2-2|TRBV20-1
TGCAGTGCTAGAAGGAGCGGGAGAGACACCGGGGAGCTGTTTTTT
CSARRSGRDTGELFF
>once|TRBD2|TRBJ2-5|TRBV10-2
TGCGCCAGCGCAATAGCGGGTCGGTACAATGAGCAGTACTTC
CASAIAGRYNEQYF